This TCR beta chain was retrieved from a study of shared clonotypes between healthy human individuals. Notes on this clone: Its specificity is unknown. This sample also contains other DNA sequences that code for the same CDR3.

Findings and caveats of the study: Roughly 5% of naive CD4 clonotypes were common to several donors.

Genomic DNA belonging to each subset was distributed in equal measure over several immunoSEQ plates. Original handling: Junction-only immunoSEQ sequences carried no quality scores, so filtering differed. This table comes from immunoSEQ multiplex PCR, and its TCRdb copy is limited to in-frame clones, with some not included. That table is the source of V, J and clone size, and D and trimming were worked out from the DNA. The sample records about 2 million clones, 90% to 95% being singletons. Trimming took off 4 bases at V and 7 bases at J, with 15 bases between the two ends. Germline CDR1 is SGHRS and CDR2 is YFSETQ. This CDR3 comprises 14 residues. The study drew its donors from healthy HIV-negative adults without recent acute infections or vaccinations.

Sequenced: naive CD4+ T cells sorted from blood. The subset was: CD45RA+ positively selected. The TCR was taken from a man younger than 35 in good health. V and J are TRBV5-1 and TRBJ2-1, with D perhaps matching TRBD1 (8 bases). The CDR3 DNA reads as TGCGCCAGCAGCGCCGGACAGGGAGGGAATGAGCAGTTCTTC. It codes for CASSAGQGGNEQFF.